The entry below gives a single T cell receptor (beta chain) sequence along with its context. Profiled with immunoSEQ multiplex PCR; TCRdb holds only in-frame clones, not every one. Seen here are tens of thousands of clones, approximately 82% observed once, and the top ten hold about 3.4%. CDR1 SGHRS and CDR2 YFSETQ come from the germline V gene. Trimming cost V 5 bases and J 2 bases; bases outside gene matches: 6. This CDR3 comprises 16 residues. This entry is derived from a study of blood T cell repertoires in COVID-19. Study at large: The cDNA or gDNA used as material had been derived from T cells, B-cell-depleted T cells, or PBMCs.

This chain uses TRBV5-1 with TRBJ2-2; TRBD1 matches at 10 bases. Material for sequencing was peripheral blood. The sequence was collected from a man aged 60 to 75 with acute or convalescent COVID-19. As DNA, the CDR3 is TGCGCCAGCAGTTACCAGACAGGGGGCAACACCGGGGAGCTGTTTTTT. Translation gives CASSYQTGGNTGELFF.